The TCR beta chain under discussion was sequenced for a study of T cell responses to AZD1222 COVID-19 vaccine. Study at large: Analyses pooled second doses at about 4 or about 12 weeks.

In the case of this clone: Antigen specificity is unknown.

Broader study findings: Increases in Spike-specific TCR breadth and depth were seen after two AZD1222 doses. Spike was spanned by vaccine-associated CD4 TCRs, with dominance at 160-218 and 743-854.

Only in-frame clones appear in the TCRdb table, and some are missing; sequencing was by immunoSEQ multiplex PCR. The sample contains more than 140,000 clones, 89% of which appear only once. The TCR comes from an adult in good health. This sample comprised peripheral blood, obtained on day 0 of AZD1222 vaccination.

The CDR3 nucleotides are TGTGCCAGCAGCTTACAGGGAGGAAACACCATATATTTT. It specifies CASSLQGGNTIYF. The rearrangement joins TRBV7-9 to TRBJ1-3; a weak D match, TRBD1 (5 bases). CDR1 and CDR2 (germline): SEHNR, FQNEAQ (reference sequence). Trimming removed 2 bases at V and 4 bases at J, with 6 bases between. The CDR3 is 13 residues long.